These 30 T cell receptor beta chains were all obtained from the same sample, sequenced in a study of cytomegalovirus exposure and HLA in healthy donors. The PCR used 60 Vbeta and 13 Jbeta primers. Method: immunoSEQ multiplex PCR; TCRdb's copy keeps in-frame clones and lacks some. The sample shows around 210,000 clones, 70% to 90% of them seen only once. Sequencing was carried out using PBMCs. The source of these receptors is a girl aged 2 to 9 in good health and CMV-seronegative.

DNA of the CDR3: TGTGCCAGCAGTTACTCGAAAGGACAGAGGTACGAGCAGTACTTC. Residues: CASSYSKGQRYEQYF. V is TRBV6-5 and J is TRBJ2-7, with D possibly matching TRBD1 (6 bases). The CDR3 sequence is 15 residues long. Germline V gene lookup returns CDR1 MNHEY and CDR2 SVGAGI. V was shortened by 0 bases and J by 4 bases, with 13 bases between the two germline ends.

The V and J genes are TRBV29-1 and TRBJ1-5, with D maybe TRBD1 (6 bases). Deletions cut 5 bases from V and 0 bases from J, with 8 bases between. Germline CDR1 and CDR2: SQVTM and ANQGSEA. This CDR3 comprises 13 residues. The CDR3 reads CSVQQGSNQPQHF. The CDR3 region has the DNA TGCAGCGTTCAACAGGGTAGCAATCAGCCCCAGCATTTT.

The chain is built from TRBV7-2 and TRBJ1-2, with 8 bases matching TRBD1. The CDR3 spans 14 residues. The ends lost 5 bases at V and 6 bases at J; junction bases unmatched: 8. Germline assignment: CDR1 SGHTA and CDR2 FQGNSA. CDR3 coding DNA: TGTGCCAGCAGCGCCCTACAGGGGGTTGATGGCTACACCTTC. Residues: CASSALQGVDGYTF.

V gene TRBV6-5 combines with J gene TRBJ1-5; D might be TRBD1 (6 bases). This CDR3 has 15 amino acids. Trimming left V 6 bases short and J 4 bases short, with 16 bases between. The V gene's germline CDR1 is MNHEY and CDR2 SVGAGI. The CDR3 nucleotides are TGTGCCAGCAGCTTGCTCAGGGGACCTAATCAGCCCCAGCATTTT. It translates to CASSLLRGPNQPQHF.

This rearrangement joins TRBV4-2 to TRBJ2-7; TRBD2 aligns across 10 bases. This CDR3 is 15 amino acids long. Germline CDR1 and CDR2: LGHNA and YNFKEQ. V trimming: 4 bases; J trimming: 5 bases; junction bases outside the gene matches: 8. DNA of the CDR3: TGTGCCAGCAGCCCCGGGACTAGCGCGTGGGACGAGCAGTACTTC. This encodes CASSPGTSAWDEQYF.

CDR3 amino acids: CASSLQGWTEAFF. CDR3 nucleotides: TGTGCCAGCAGTTTACAGGGTTGGACTGAAGCTTTCTTT. The chain is built from TRBV28 and TRBJ1-1, with D possibly matching TRBD1 (5 bases). Germline V gene data show CDR1 as MDHEN and CDR2 as SYDVKM. The CDR3 runs to 13 residues. Trimming shortened V by 2 bases and J by 5 bases, and 9 bases separated the two germline ends.

The chain joins TRBV5-4 to TRBJ2-7, with a weak D call TRBD2 (6 bases). CDR3 length: 15 amino acids. Trimming pared 0 bases from V and 3 bases from J, leaving 13 bases between. CDR1 is SGHNT and CDR2 is YYREEE in the germline V gene (reference sequence). CDR3 loop: CASSLVGLASYEQYF. The DNA of the CDR3 is TGTGCCAGCAGCTTGGTTGGGCTAGCGAGCTACGAGCAGTACTTC.

This rearrangement joins TRBV7-2 to TRBJ1-1; TRBD1 aligns across 9 bases. The J segment lost 5 bases and the V segment lost 2 bases, leaving 9 bases of the junction unmatched. Germline values: CDR1 SGHTA, CDR2 FQGNSA. The CDR3 consists of 16 residues. The CDR3 bases are TGTGCCAGCAGCTTATTCGGGACAGGGCAGGGGACTGAAGCTTTCTTT. It is translated as CASSLFGTGQGTEAFF.

CDR3 residues: CAWSGQPDEQYF. DNA of the CDR3: TGTGCCTGGAGTGGACAGCCCGACGAGCAGTACTTC. The rearrangement links TRBV30 to TRBJ2-7, with D possibly matching TRBD1 (5 bases). With 1 base removed from V and 5 bases from J, the gap between germline ends came to 9 bases. CDR1 and CDR2 (germline): GTSNPN, SVGIG (reference sequence). The CDR3 has 12 amino acids.

This clone showed up just once. DNA for the CDR3: TGTGCCAGCAGTGAAGTTTACACAAGCTCTGGAAACACCATATATTTT. The encoded protein is CASSEVYTSSGNTIYF. The chain joins TRBV2 to TRBJ1-3; the D is unclear. Per the germline V gene, CDR1 is SNHLY and CDR2 is FYNNEI. V dropped 1 base and J dropped 0 bases, with 10 bases sitting between them. This CDR3 is built from 16 residues.

The rearrangement joins TRBV7-8 to TRBJ1-3; 8 nucleotides agree with TRBD1. After removal of 4 bases from V and 2 bases from J, the junction contained 4 bases not matched to a gene. The CDR3 runs 15 residues. From germline, CDR1 is SGHVS and CDR2 FQNEAQ. CDR3 bases: TGTGCCAGCAGCTCGACAGGGGACCCTGGAAACACCATATATTTT. Amino acid sequence: CASSSTGDPGNTIYF. Based on the CDR3 plus reference TRBV7-8 and TRBJ1-3, the full variable domain is GAGVSQSPRYKVAKRGQDVALRCDPISGHVSLFWYQQALGQGPEFLTYFQNEAQLDKSGLPSDRFFAERPEGSVSTLKIQRTQQEDSAVYLCASSSTGDPGNTIYFGEGSWLTVV.

The chain is built from TRBV4-1 and TRBJ1-4; 8 nucleotides match TRBD1. CDR1 is MGHRA and CDR2 is YSYEKL in the germline V gene. J lost 8 bases, V lost 3 bases, and 17 bases had no gene match. The CDR3 totals 18 residues. CDR3 loop: CASSQRILGQGGGEKLFF. The CDR3 bases are TGCGCCAGCAGCCAGAGAATATTAGGACAGGGAGGTGGGGAAAAACTGTTTTTT.

The genes are TRBV10-2 and TRBJ1-1; D may be TRBD1 (5 bases). Deletions cut 11 bases from V and 7 bases from J, with 17 bases between. The CDR3 extends over 12 amino acids. The germline gives CDR1 WSHSY, CDR2 SAAADI. CDR3 region: CAGHSELGEAFF. The CDR3 nucleotides are TGCGCCGGACATTCGGAGCTGGGTGAAGCTTTCTTT.

This chain connects TRBV9 to TRBJ2-2; D gene ambiguous. Germline V CDR1 and CDR2: SGDLS, YYNGEE. CDR3 length equals 16 residues. V was shortened by 3 bases and J by 3 bases, with 15 bases between the two germline ends. The CDR3 DNA reads TGTGCCAGCAGCGCCGACGGCGGAAGGCACACCGGGGAGCTGTTTTTT. This encodes CASSADGGRHTGELFF.

The V call is TRBV12-2, the J call TRBJ2-3; the table assigns TRBD2, which was not confirmed against the DNA. TRBV12-2 is marked as a pseudogene. CDR3 length: 17 residues. CDR3 region: CASRLATTSGRVDTQYF. For the CDR3, the DNA is TGTGCAAGTCGCTTAGCGACGACTAGCGGGAGAGTGGATACGCAGTATTTT.

This chain links TRBV7-9 with TRBJ2-3; D is unresolved. The CDR3 has 14 residues. Deletions cut 5 bases from V and 0 bases from J, with 9 bases between. Germline CDR1 SEHNR, CDR2 FQNEAQ (reference sequence). CDR3 nucleotide sequence: TGTGCCAGCAGCCCCTCAACTAGCACAGATACGCAGTATTTT. This codes for CASSPSTSTDTQYF.

This sequence joins TRBV25-1 and TRBJ2-3; the match to TRBD2 covers 7 bases. In germline, CDR1 is MGHDK, CDR2 SYGVNS. CDR3 length equals 17 residues. V dropped 0 bases and J dropped 1; count of bases not matched to a gene: 7. CDR3 sequence (DNA): TGTGCCAGCAGTGAATACCTCCTGGCGGGAGGCACAGATACGCAGTATTTT. The encoded protein is CASSEYLLAGGTDTQYF.

CDR3 sequence reads: CASSLTGPDTQYF. CDR3 nucleotide sequence: TGTGCCAGCAGCCTGACAGGGCCAGATACGCAGTATTTT. The V and J genes are TRBV5-6 and TRBJ2-3, with TRBD1 matching over 7 bases. CDR1 SGHDT and CDR2 YYEEEE come from the germline V gene. CDR3 length equals 13 residues. V dropped 4 bases and J dropped 4; count of bases not matched to a gene: 3. Supplemented by reference TRBV5-6 and TRBJ2-3, the full variable domain reads DAGVTQSPTHLIKTRGQQVTLRCSPKSGHDTVSWYQQALGQGPQFIFQYYEEEERQRGNFPDRFSGHQFPNYSSELNVNALLLGDSALYLCASSLTGPDTQYFGPGTRLTVL.

V is TRBV12-5 and J is TRBJ2-5, with D possibly being TRBD2 (5 bases). The germline V gene has CDR1 LGHNT and CDR2 FRNRAP. Trimming took 0 bases from V and 0 from J, leaving 17 bases between them. CDR3 size: 18 residues. The CDR3 DNA reads as TGTGCTAGTGGTTTGGTGCCTAAGGGTCGGGGAGACCAAGAGACCCAGTACTTC. Its protein is CASGLVPKGRGDQETQYF.

The genes are TRBV13 and TRBJ2-3; tentatively, D is TRBD1 (6 bases). Trimming pared 5 bases from V and 0 bases from J, leaving 12 bases between. The germline CDR1 and CDR2 sequences are PRHDT and FYEKMQ (reference sequence). CDR3 length: 15 residues. CDR3 region: CASSRTGTSTDTQYF. Here the CDR3 DNA reads TGTGCCAGCAGCCGTACAGGGACGAGCACAGATACGCAGTATTTT.

The chain links TRBV27 to TRBJ2-4, with 8 positions matching TRBD2. Trimming at V came to 3 bases and at J to 8 bases, leaving 0 bases not matched to a gene. CDR3 length: 12 residues. The germline gives CDR1 MNHEY, CDR2 SMNVEV (reference sequence). The CDR3 is CASSLRGDIQYF. CDR3 coding DNA: TGTGCCAGCAGTTTGCGGGGGGACATTCAGTACTTC.

This chain links TRBV4-2 with TRBJ2-5, with 9 bases lining up with TRBD2. The CDR3 consists of 16 residues. The trim removed 5 bases at V and 5 bases at J, leaving 12 bases unmatched. Germline CDR1 and CDR2: LGHNA and YNFKEQ. The CDR3 protein is CASSADFAGGLETQYF. CDR3 nucleotide sequence: TGTGCCAGCAGCGCCGACTTTGCGGGGGGGCTCGAGACCCAGTACTTC.

The chain joins TRBV19 to TRBJ1-1; 7 nucleotides line up with TRBD1. The CDR3 sequence is 13 residues long. The V and J ends lost 3 bases and 11 bases, in that order; junction bases with no gene match: 9. Per germline, CDR1 LNHDA and CDR2 SQIVND (reference sequence). The CDR3 here is CASSIRQGWGAFF. DNA of the CDR3: TGTGCCAGTAGTATTCGACAGGGCTGGGGGGCTTTCTTT.

V usage is TRBV5-1 and J usage is TRBJ1-5; tentative D call: TRBD1 (5 bases). The length of the CDR3 is 15 residues. Germline loops: CDR1 SGHRS, CDR2 YFSETQ. The V end lost 4 bases, the J end lost 5 bases, and 16 bases lay between the germline ends. CDR3 sequence reads: CASSPEGTDYQPQHF. The CDR3 DNA is TGCGCCAGCAGCCCGGAGGGGACTGATTATCAGCCCCAGCATTTT.

This rearrangement joins TRBV10-3 to TRBJ2-5; D remains unclear. The CDR3 sequence is 14 residues long. Germline V gene sequence: CDR1 ENHRY, CDR2 SYGVKD. The V and J ends lost 3 bases and 1 base respectively, with 9 bases between them. Here the CDR3 reads CAISDGPSQETQYF. The CDR3 DNA follows: TGTGCCATCAGTGATGGGCCAAGCCAAGAGACCCAGTACTTC.

This clone was seen once. V usage is TRBV5-4 and J usage is TRBJ2-7; 7 bases match TRBD2. Germline V lookup: CDR1 SGHNT, CDR2 YYREEE (reference sequence). V lost 2 bases, J lost 6 bases, and 14 bases stayed unmatched. The CDR3 runs to 16 residues. This chain's CDR3 is CASSFPTGREWGEQYF. The CDR3 DNA reads as TGTGCCAGCAGCTTCCCCACGGGGCGGGAGTGGGGCGAGCAGTACTTC. Full variable domain (missing parts from reference TRBV5-4 and TRBJ2-7): ETGVTQSPTHLIKTRGQQVTLRCSSQSGHNTVSWYQQALGQGPQFIFQYYREEENGRGNFPPRFSGLQFPNYSSELNVNALELDDSALYLCASSFPTGREWGEQYFGPGTRLTVT.

Comment on this clone: This same CDR3 is encoded by further DNA sequences in the sample. The chain couples TRBV19 to TRBJ1-5; tentatively, D is TRBD1 (5 bases). The CDR3 runs 14 residues. CDR1 and CDR2 from the germline V gene are LNHDA and SQIVND (reference sequence). The germline V and J ends were trimmed by 1 base and 4 bases, with 8 bases remaining between them. The CDR3 region is CASSIGRGNQPQHF. In DNA form, the CDR3 reads TGTGCCAGTAGTATAGGGAGGGGTAATCAGCCCCAGCATTTT. Using reference TRBV19 and TRBJ1-5 for the parts outside the CDR3, the full variable domain is DGGITQSPKYLFRKEGQNVTLSCEQNLNHDAMYWYRQDPGQGLRLIYYSQIVNDFQKGDIAEGYSVSREKKESFPLTVTSAQKNPTAFYLCASSIGRGNQPQHFGDGTRLSIL.

The chain uses TRBV19 and TRBJ2-3; 12 bases line up with TRBD2. Germline V lookup: CDR1 LNHDA, CDR2 SQIVND (reference sequence). The V and J ends lost 2 bases and 4 bases, in that order; junction bases with no gene match: 16. CDR3 length: 20 residues. The CDR3 DNA sequence: TGTGCCAGTAGTATAAAGAGGCTAGCGGGAGGGCCTAACTGGGCAGATACGCAGTATTTT. Residues: CASSIKRLAGGPNWADTQYF. Drawing the rest from reference TRBV19 and TRBJ2-3, the complete variable domain is DGGITQSPKYLFRKEGQNVTLSCEQNLNHDAMYWYRQDPGQGLRLIYYSQIVNDFQKGDIAEGYSVSREKKESFPLTVTSAQKNPTAFYLCASSIKRLAGGPNWADTQYFGPGTRLTVL.

This rearrangement joins TRBV6-1 to TRBJ2-7, with TRBD1 matching over 10 bases. Trimming removed 6 bases from V and 7 bases from J; junction bases left unmatched: 9. The CDR3 has 14 amino acids. In germline, CDR1 is MNHNS, CDR2 SASEGT. The CDR3 DNA sequence: TGTGCCAGCAGGGCGACAGGGGGCGGACGAGAGCAGTACTTC. Its protein is CASRATGGGREQYF.

The chain has TRBV5-6 and TRBJ1-2; D not resolved. The CDR3 contains 17 residues. The germline gives CDR1 SGHDT, CDR2 YYEEEE. The V end was cut by 0 bases, the J end by 4 bases, with 19 bases between. CDR3 nucleotide sequence: TGTGCCAGCAGCTTGGAGGTCGCAGCCGGCGGCCTCTATGGCTACACCTTC. Its translation is CASSLEVAAGGLYGYTF.